A selection of T cell receptor beta chains follows, all from one sample in a study of blood T cell repertoires in COVID-19. The data were produced by immunoSEQ multiplex PCR, yet TCRdb's version contains in-frame clones alone and is incomplete. The sample has 240,000 or so clones; 85% to 90% are singletons. Sequencing was carried out using peripheral blood. These receptors all come from a man between 60 and 75 years old with acute or convalescent COVID-19. Both conserved end residues are part of each CDR3. D genes are given only for firm matches. The size of a clone is reported for some rows only, either as once, few or many, or as a class for expanded clones.

v_gene: TRBV27; abundance: -; d_gene: TRBD1; j_gene: TRBJ2-7; len: 16; CDR3nt: TGTGCCAGCAGTTCGCCCGGAGGGACAGGGCCCTTGGAGCAGTACTTC; CDR3aa: CASSSPGGTGPLEQYF
v_gene: TRBV6-5; abundance: -; d_gene: TRBD1; j_gene: TRBJ1-2; len: 12; CDR3nt: TGTGCCAGCACCCCGGACAGGAGAGGCTACACCTTC; CDR3aa: CASTPDRRGYTF
v_gene: TRBV5-1; abundance: -; d_gene: TRBD1; j_gene: TRBJ2-4; len: 15; CDR3nt: TGCGCCAGCAGCTTGGCACAGGGGGTTGACGGCATTCAGTACTTC; CDR3aa: CASSLAQGVDGIQYF
v_gene: TRBV7-9; abundance: -; d_gene: TRBD1; j_gene: TRBJ1-6; len: 17; CDR3nt: TGTGCCAGCAGCGCACCTCCGGGACAGTCCTATAATTCACCCCTCCACTTT; CDR3aa: CASSAPPGQSYNSPLHF
v_gene: TRBV11-1; abundance: -; d_gene: -; j_gene: TRBJ2-3; len: 16; CDR3nt: TGTGCCAGCAGCTTGCGTTTAACTAGCAGCACAGATACGCAGTATTTT; CDR3aa: CASSLRLTSSTDTQYF
v_gene: TRBV18; abundance: once; d_gene: TRBD1; j_gene: TRBJ2-2; len: 15; CDR3nt: TGTGCCAGCTCACCAGACAGGGTACAAGTCGGGGAGCTGTTTTTT; CDR3aa: CASSPDRVQVGELFF
v_gene: TRBV10-3; abundance: -; d_gene: TRBD1; j_gene: TRBJ2-3; len: 15; CDR3nt: TGTGCCATCAGATCCAGTACAGGGGACGACGATACGCAGTATTTT; CDR3aa: CAIRSSTGDDDTQYF
v_gene: TRBV28; abundance: -; d_gene: TRBD1; j_gene: TRBJ1-4; len: 15; CDR3nt: TGTGCCACCTTTACTCAGGACAGGGGAAGTGAAAAACTGTTTTTT; CDR3aa: CATFTQDRGSEKLFF
v_gene: TRBV28; abundance: once; d_gene: TRBD1; j_gene: TRBJ1-2; len: 15; CDR3nt: TGTGCCAGCATTACCCCGGGTAGAGGGGGCCGGGGCTACACCTTC; CDR3aa: CASITPGRGGRGYTF
v_gene: TRBV7-9; abundance: -; d_gene: TRBD1; j_gene: TRBJ1-5; len: 14; CDR3nt: TGTGCCAGCAGCCAGGGACAGGGAGATCAGCCCCAGCATTTT; CDR3aa: CASSQGQGDQPQHF
v_gene: TRBV12-3/TRBV12-4; abundance: -; d_gene: -; j_gene: TRBJ1-2; len: 12; CDR3nt: TGTGCCAGCAGTACAGGACACTATGGCTACACCTTC; CDR3aa: CASSTGHYGYTF
v_gene: TRBV5-1; abundance: -; d_gene: -; j_gene: TRBJ1-3; len: 15; CDR3nt: TGCGCCAGCAGCTCGACAGTTGCCCGGGGAAACACCATATATTTT; CDR3aa: CASSSTVARGNTIYF
v_gene: TRBV19; abundance: -; d_gene: -; j_gene: TRBJ1-4; len: 13; CDR3nt: TGTGCCACGGCGGAGGCAACTAATGAAAAACTGTTTTTT; CDR3aa: CATAEATNEKLFF
v_gene: TRBV6-5; abundance: -; d_gene: -; j_gene: TRBJ2-5; len: 15; CDR3nt: TGTGCCAGCAGCTACGCTCTGAGCTCCCAAGAGACCCAGTACTTC; CDR3aa: CASSYALSSQETQYF
v_gene: TRBV29-1; abundance: -; d_gene: -; j_gene: TRBJ2-7; len: 11; CDR3nt: TGCAGCGTTGATGCAGGGAACGAGCAGTACTTC; CDR3aa: CSVDAGNEQYF
v_gene: TRBV7-2; abundance: -; d_gene: TRBD1; j_gene: TRBJ1-6; len: 15; CDR3nt: TGTGCCAGCAGCCTTATGGGACAGTTAAATTCACCCCTCCACTTT; CDR3aa: CASSLMGQLNSPLHF
v_gene: TRBV21-1; abundance: -; d_gene: -; j_gene: TRBJ2-3; len: 15; CDR3nt: TGTGCCAGCAGCAAACACAGGGGAAGTATAGGTACGCAGTATTTT; CDR3aa: CASSKHRGSIGTQYF
v_gene: TRBV5-1; abundance: -; d_gene: TRBD2; j_gene: TRBJ2-1; len: 15; CDR3nt: TGCGCCAGCAGCTTGCTAGCGGGCTCCTACAATGAGCAGTTCTTC; CDR3aa: CASSLLAGSYNEQFF
v_gene: TRBV7-2; abundance: few; d_gene: -; j_gene: TRBJ2-7; len: 12; CDR3nt: TGTGCCAGCAGCGCCCGGGGGTACGAGCAGTACTTC; CDR3aa: CASSARGYEQYF
v_gene: TRBV28; abundance: -; d_gene: TRBD2; j_gene: TRBJ2-7; len: 15; CDR3nt: TGTGCCAGCAGTTTATTAGGTAGCGGGAGAGGCGAGCAGTACTTC; CDR3aa: CASSLLGSGRGEQYF
v_gene: TRBV11-3; abundance: -; d_gene: -; j_gene: TRBJ1-6; len: 13; CDR3nt: TGTGCCAGCAGCCGGGACTCGGGATCACCCCTCCACTTT; CDR3aa: CASSRDSGSPLHF
v_gene: TRBV7-8; abundance: once; d_gene: -; j_gene: TRBJ1-1; len: 14; CDR3nt: TGTGCCAGCAAGCAATTGGGGGCTTCTCAGGAAGCTTTCTTT; CDR3aa: CASKQLGASQEAFF
v_gene: TRBV29-1; abundance: -; d_gene: TRBD1; j_gene: TRBJ1-1; len: 14; CDR3nt: TGCAGCGTCCGGGGCCGGGACAGGAACACTGAAGCTTTCTTT; CDR3aa: CSVRGRDRNTEAFF
v_gene: TRBV30; abundance: -; d_gene: -; j_gene: TRBJ2-7; len: 12; CDR3nt: TGTGCCTGGAGTGCATCCCGAGCGATCCAGTACTTC; CDR3aa: CAWSASRAIQYF
v_gene: TRBV11-2; abundance: -; d_gene: TRBD2; j_gene: TRBJ2-3; len: 18; CDR3nt: TGTGCCAGCAGCCCCCCCGGACTAGCGGGAGGTTCCACAGATACGCAGTATTTT; CDR3aa: CASSPPGLAGGSTDTQYF
v_gene: TRBV28; abundance: few; d_gene: TRBD1; j_gene: TRBJ1-4; len: 17; CDR3nt: TGTGCCAGCAGTTTATGGACGACAGGGGCTGGTAATGAAAAACTGTTTTTT; CDR3aa: CASSLWTTGAGNEKLFF
v_gene: TRBV12-5; abundance: -; d_gene: -; j_gene: TRBJ2-1; len: 15; CDR3nt: TGTGCTAGTGGTTTAGGGGGAATATACTACAATGAGCAGTTCTTC; CDR3aa: CASGLGGIYYNEQFF